The rows below give T cell receptor beta chains drawn from one sample of a study of blood T cell repertoires in COVID-19. This table comes from immunoSEQ multiplex PCR, and its TCRdb copy is limited to in-frame clones, with some not included. Counted here are fewer than 15,000 clones, roughly 89% occurring once; the ten biggest clones make up roughly 20%. Sequencing was carried out using peripheral blood. The origin of the receptors is a human donor with active COVID-19. The donor label of this sample is uncertain. Both conserved end residues are part of each CDR3. The D gene is left open where the match is weak. Only part of the rows carry a size: once, few, many, or a class if the clone is expanded.

once	TRBJ2-2	TRBD1	TRBV3-1/TRBV3-2	CASSPYTGGASGGELFF	TGTGCCAGCAGCCCCTATACAGGGGGCGCGTCGGGCGGGGAGCTGTTTTTT
.	TRBJ1-1	.	TRBV24-1	CATTVQRAGAEAFF	TGTGCCACCACGGTCCAGCGGGCTGGAGCTGAAGCTTTCTTT
medium-sized	TRBJ2-1	.	TRBV18	CASSPTTGVNNEQFF	TGTGCCAGCTCACCGACGACGGGGGTCAACAATGAGCAGTTCTTC
.	TRBJ2-1	.	TRBV3-1/TRBV3-2	CASSLLGEQFF	TGTGCCAGCAGCCTCCTAGGTGAGCAGTTCTTC
.	TRBJ1-1	.	TRBV6-5	CASRATASENTEAFF	TGTGCCAGCAGGGCGACAGCTTCAGAGAACACTGAAGCTTTCTTT
.	TRBJ1-3	TRBD1	TRBV3-1/TRBV3-2	CASSATGNTIYF	TGTGCCAGCAGCGCGACAGGGAACACCATATATTTT
.	TRBJ2-1	.	TRBV27	CASSPLAASYNEQFF	TGTGCCAGCAGCCCACTAGCCGCGTCCTACAATGAGCAGTTCTTC
.	TRBJ1-2	TRBD1	TRBV19	CASSWDRTTNYGYTF	TGTGCCAGTAGTTGGGACAGGACCACAAACTATGGCTACACCTTC
.	TRBJ2-5	.	TRBV7-2	CASLLVAGQETQYF	TGTGCCAGCCTACTAGTTGCGGGTCAAGAGACCCAGTACTTC
.	TRBJ2-2	TRBD1	TRBV10-3	CATRWAGQANTGELFF	TGTGCCACGAGATGGGCGGGACAGGCGAACACCGGGGAGCTGTTTTTT
few	TRBJ1-2	.	TRBV7-9	CASSLANRVRGEGYGYTF	TGTGCCAGCAGCTTAGCTAACAGGGTCCGGGGAGAGGGCTATGGCTACACCTTC
once	TRBJ2-7	.	TRBV9	CASSVADSLYEQYF	TGTGCCAGCAGCGTAGCAGACAGTCTATACGAGCAGTACTTC
.	TRBJ2-3	TRBD2	TRBV9	CASSPLAGGGADTQYF	TGTGCCAGCAGCCCACTAGCGGGGGGCGGGGCAGATACGCAGTATTTT
.	TRBJ1-5	.	TRBV11-3	CASSSQFPSNQPQHF	TGTGCCAGCAGCTCACAGTTTCCTAGCAATCAGCCCCAGCATTTT
.	TRBJ2-1	TRBD2	TRBV28	CASSTSGGGDEQFF	TGTGCCAGCAGTACCAGCGGGGGTGGGGATGAGCAGTTCTTC
.	TRBJ1-2	.	TRBV12-3/TRBV12-4	CASSLQTSYGYTF	TGTGCCAGCAGTTTACAGACAAGCTATGGCTACACCTTC
.	TRBJ1-2	.	TRBV7-9	CASRFDRPGSYTF	TGTGCCAGCAGATTTGACAGGCCCGGCAGCTACACCTTC
few	TRBJ2-1	.	TRBV6-4	CASSGGAHNEQFF	TGTGCCAGCAGTGGGGGAGCACACAATGAGCAGTTCTTC
.	TRBJ2-5	TRBD1	TRBV19	CASSTTGGPQETQYF	TGTGCCAGTAGTACGACAGGGGGTCCCCAAGAGACCCAGTACTTC
.	TRBJ2-7	TRBD2	TRBV6-2/TRBV6-3	CASSYLGLAAVGQYF	TGTGCCAGCAGTTACTTGGGACTAGCGGCGGTGGGGCAGTACTTC
.	TRBJ1-2	.	TRBV7-9	CASSPSGYGYTF	TGTGCCAGCAGCCCATCCGGGTATGGCTACACCTTC
.	TRBJ1-6	.	TRBV7-2	CASSTPYSPLHF	TGTGCCAGCAGCACTCCTTATTCACCCCTCCACTTT
.	TRBJ2-3	.	TRBV3-1/TRBV3-2	CASSQETSGGTQYF	TGTGCCAGCAGCCAAGAGACTAGTGGGGGTACGCAGTATTTT
few	TRBJ2-2	.	TRBV9	CASSVLPGGGPSRTGELFF	TGTGCCAGCAGCGTACTCCCAGGCGGGGGCCCCTCGAGGACCGGGGAGCTGTTTTTT
.	TRBJ2-7	.	TRBV5-4	CASSLGGGQKSHEQYF	TGTGCCAGCAGCTTGGGAGGTGGACAGAAGTCCCACGAGCAGTACTTC
few	TRBJ1-1	TRBD1	TRBV27	CASNRQGPNTEAFF	TGTGCCAGCAATCGACAGGGGCCGAACACTGAAGCTTTCTTT
once	TRBJ2-3	.	TRBV30	CAASLGAGTDTQYF	TGTGCCGCATCTCTGGGAGCGGGCACAGATACGCAGTATTTT
.	TRBJ1-2	TRBD1	TRBV7-2	CATGTGGSYGYTF	TGTGCCACAGGGACAGGGGGGTCTTATGGCTACACCTTC
.	TRBJ2-1	TRBD1	TRBV2	CASSEGTGYNEQFF	TGTGCCAGCAGTGAGGGGACAGGTTACAATGAGCAGTTCTTC
.	TRBJ2-7	TRBD1	TRBV27	CASSTQGANYEQYF	TGTGCCAGCAGCACACAGGGGGCGAACTACGAGCAGTACTTC
once	TRBJ2-2	.	TRBV5-6	CASSLGSAVAGELFF	TGTGCCAGCAGCTTGGGGAGTGCGGTGGCCGGGGAGCTGTTTTTT
.	TRBJ1-2	.	TRBV20-1	CSAERAGGYTF	TGCAGTGCTGAAAGGGCGGGAGGCTACACCTTC
once	TRBJ2-3	TRBD2	TRBV7-2	CASGAAGGTDTQYF	TGTGCCAGCGGAGCGGCGGGGGGCACAGATACGCAGTATTTT
.	TRBJ1-1	.	TRBV4-2	CASSHRGENTEAFF	TGTGCCAGCAGCCATCGGGGAGAGAACACTGAAGCTTTCTTT
.	TRBJ2-2	.	TRBV29-1	CSVGLLDTGELFF	TGCAGCGTAGGACTCTTAGACACCGGGGAGCTGTTTTTT
.	TRBJ2-3	.	TRBV7-2	CASSFRGKDTQYF	TGTGCCAGCAGCTTTCGGGGAAAAGATACGCAGTATTTT
.	TRBJ2-5	.	TRBV6-5	CASSFYLGGQETQYF	TGTGCCAGCAGTTTTTATCTCGGGGGACAAGAGACCCAGTACTTC
once	TRBJ2-7	.	TRBV27	CASRSGAGREQYF	TGTGCCAGCAGATCGGGGGCCGGGAGGGAGCAGTACTTC
.	TRBJ1-2	.	TRBV19	CASSLTGTIIYGYTF	TGTGCCAGTAGTCTAACCGGGACAATTATCTATGGCTACACCTTC
.	TRBJ2-7	.	TRBV5-1	CASSLEGVALSYEQYF	TGCGCCAGCAGCTTGGAGGGGGTGGCCCTCTCCTACGAGCAGTACTTC